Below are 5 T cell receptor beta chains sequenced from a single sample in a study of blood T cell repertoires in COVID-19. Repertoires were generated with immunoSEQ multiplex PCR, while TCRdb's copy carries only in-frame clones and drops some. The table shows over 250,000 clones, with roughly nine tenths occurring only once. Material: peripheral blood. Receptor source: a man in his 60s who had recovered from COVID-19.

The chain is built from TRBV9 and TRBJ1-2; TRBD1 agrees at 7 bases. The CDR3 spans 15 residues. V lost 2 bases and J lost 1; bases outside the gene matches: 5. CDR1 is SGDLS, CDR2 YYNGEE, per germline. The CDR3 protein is CASSVRQGVNYGYTF. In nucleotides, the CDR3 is TGTGCCAGCAGCGTGAGACAGGGAGTTAACTATGGCTACACCTTC.

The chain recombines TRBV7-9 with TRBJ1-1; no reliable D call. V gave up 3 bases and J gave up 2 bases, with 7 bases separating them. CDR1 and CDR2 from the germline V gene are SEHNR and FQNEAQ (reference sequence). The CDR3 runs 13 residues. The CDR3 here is CASSFQINTEAFF. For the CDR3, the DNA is TGTGCCAGCAGCTTTCAGATAAACACTGAAGCTTTCTTT.

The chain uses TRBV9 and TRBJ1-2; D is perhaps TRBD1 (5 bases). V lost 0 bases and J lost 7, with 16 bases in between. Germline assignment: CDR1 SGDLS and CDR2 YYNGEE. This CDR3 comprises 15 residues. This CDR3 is CASSVGQGGVGGYTF. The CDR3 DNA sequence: TGTGCCAGCAGCGTAGGTCAGGGCGGAGTGGGTGGCTACACCTTC.

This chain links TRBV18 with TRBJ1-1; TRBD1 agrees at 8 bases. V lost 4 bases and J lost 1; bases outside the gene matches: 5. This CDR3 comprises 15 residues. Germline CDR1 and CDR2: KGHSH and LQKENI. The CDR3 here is CASSRPGTGNTEAFF. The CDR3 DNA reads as TGTGCCAGCTCACGCCCCGGGACAGGGAACACTGAAGCTTTCTTT.

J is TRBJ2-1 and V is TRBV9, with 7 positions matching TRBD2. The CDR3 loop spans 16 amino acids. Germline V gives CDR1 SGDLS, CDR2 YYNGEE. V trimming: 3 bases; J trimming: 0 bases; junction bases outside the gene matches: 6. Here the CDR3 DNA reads TGTGCCAGCAGCGCCGTGGGGGGGAGCTCCTACAATGAGCAGTTCTTC. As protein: CASSAVGGSSYNEQFF. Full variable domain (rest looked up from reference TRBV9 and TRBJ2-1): DSGVTQTPKHLITATGQRVTLRCSPRSGDLSVYWYQQSLDQGLQFLIQYYNGEERAKGNILERFSAQQFPDLHSELNLSSLELGDSALYFCASSAVGGSSYNEQFFGPGTRLTVL.